This T cell receptor (beta chain) was recovered during a study of glioma-infiltrating T cells after dendritic cell vaccination. Study summary: Dendritic cell vaccine was injected intradermally three times, biweekly.

Assay used: immunoSEQ multiplex PCR; TCRdb lists only in-frame clones, some missing. The sample lists 85,000 to 95,000 clones; 65% to 90% were seen once. Germline CDR1 is MNHEY and CDR2 is SMNVEV (reference sequence). The CDR3 extends over 15 amino acids. The ends lost 8 bases at V and 0 bases at J; junction bases unmatched: 6. Source: blood, taken before dendritic cell vaccination. The sequence came from a human donor with glioblastoma. This chain links TRBV27 with TRBJ1-1, with 10 bases identical to TRBD1. The CDR3 DNA reads TGTGCCAGCCGGACAGGGGGGGTGGTGAACACTGAAGCTTTCTTT. Its translation is CASRTGGVVNTEAFF.